The 22 T cell receptor beta chains below all came from one sample that was sequenced in a study of blood T cell repertoires in COVID-19. Produced via immunoSEQ multiplex PCR; TCRdb's table is partial and in-frame only. The sample shows tens of thousands of clones, 80% to 95% of them seen only once. The sequenced sample consisted of peripheral blood. Receptors originate from a woman aged 70 to 79 with active COVID-19.

The genes are TRBV29-1 and TRBJ2-3; 7 bases are a match to TRBD1. The germline V gene encodes CDR1 SQVTM and CDR2 ANQGSEA. The CDR3 is 12 amino acids. The chain's CDR3 is CAGGRGTDTQYF. The CDR3 coding sequence is TGCGCAGGGGGTAGGGGCACAGATACGCAGTATTTT.

This clone was observed a handful of times. The chain employs TRBV10-1 and TRBJ1-5, with 8 nucleotides matching TRBD1. Germline assignment: CDR1 WNHNN and CDR2 SYGVQD (reference sequence). V gave up 4 bases and J gave up 5 bases; unmatched junction bases: 4. The length of the CDR3 is 14 residues. CDR3 DNA: TGCGCCAGCAGTGGGGGACAGGAGGATCAGCCCCAGCATTTT. This translates into CASSGGQEDQPQHF.

CDR3 coding DNA: TGCGCCAGCAGCTTACTAGCGGGAGGGCCTGGCACAGATACGCAGTATTTT. It translates to CASSLLAGGPGTDTQYF. The chain is built from TRBV5-1 and TRBJ2-3; 13 positions match TRBD2. This CDR3 is 17 amino acids long. J lost 1 base, V lost 2 bases, and 4 bases had no gene match. Germline V lookup: CDR1 SGHRS, CDR2 YFSETQ.

The rearrangement links TRBV7-3 to TRBJ2-5; no clear D gene. The CDR3 has 13 amino acids. The ends were cut back, 3 bases at V and 3 bases at J, with 8 bases in the middle. Germline V gene sequence: CDR1 SGHTA, CDR2 FQGTGA. CDR3 nucleotides: TGTGCCAGCAGCTTCGGCCGGGAAGAGACCCAGTACTTC. This translates into CASSFGREETQYF.

The chain is built from TRBV19 and TRBJ1-1; D not resolved. Germline CDR1 and CDR2: LNHDA and SQIVND (reference sequence). V was trimmed by 7 bases and J by 1 base, leaving 13 bases between them. This CDR3 comprises 14 residues. In nucleotides, the CDR3 is TGTGCCAGTACCCGGGTAGGTTGGAACACTGAAGCTTTCTTT. Encoded protein: CASTRVGWNTEAFF.

The chain has TRBV3-1 (or the pseudogene TRBV3-2) and TRBJ2-1; TRBD2 matches 9 bases. The junction had 4 bases not matched to a gene; V was cut back by 3 bases and J by 10 bases. The CDR3 has 13 amino acids. The germline gives CDR1 LGHDT, CDR2 YNNKEL (reference sequence). CDR3 residues: CASSQILAGEQFF. The CDR3 DNA follows: TGTGCCAGCAGCCAGATACTAGCGGGCGAGCAGTTCTTC.

This sequence joins TRBV6-1 and TRBJ1-5; D is unresolved. V gave up 3 bases and J gave up 0 bases, with 21 bases separating them. Germline CDR1 and CDR2: MNHNS and SASEGT. The CDR3 is 19 amino acids. The CDR3 loop reads CASSERPSRLVYSNQPQHF. CDR3 DNA: TGTGCCAGCAGTGAGCGCCCTTCCCGGTTGGTCTATAGCAATCAGCCCCAGCATTTT.

The rearrangement joins TRBV23-1 to TRBJ2-7, with D possibly being TRBD2 (5 bases). TRBV23-1 is an open reading frame whose function is uncertain. The ends were cut back, 2 bases at V and 5 bases at J, with 13 bases in the middle. The CDR3 extends over 14 amino acids. CDR3 in DNA: TGCGCCAGCAGTCAACCCATCGGGGTCCACGAGCAGTACTTC. This encodes CASSQPIGVHEQYF.

The chain combines TRBV18 with TRBJ2-7; perhaps TRBD2 as D (5 bases). The V gene's germline CDR1 is KGHSH and CDR2 LQKENI. The V gene lost 6 bases and the J gene lost 2 bases, with 8 bases spanning the gap. This CDR3 has 12 amino acids. CDR3 in amino acids: CASSPRAYEQYF. As DNA, the CDR3 is TGTGCCAGCTCGCCGCGGGCCTACGAGCAGTACTTC. Complete variable domain (other parts from reference TRBV18 and TRBJ2-7): NAGVMQNPRHLVRRRGQEARLRCSPMKGHSHVYWYRQLPEEGLKFMVYLQKENIIDESGMPKERFSAEFPKEGPSILRIQQVVRGDSAAYFCASSPRAYEQYFGPGTRLTVT.

The chain is built from TRBV20-1 and TRBJ2-5, with D perhaps matching TRBD2 (5 bases). Germline-derived CDR1 and CDR2 are DFQATT and SNEGSKA (reference sequence). The CDR3 sequence is 14 residues long. V dropped 6 bases and J dropped 2 bases, with 16 bases sitting between them. The CDR3 coding sequence is TGCAGTGCAAGTCGGGGAGAGCCTCAAGAGACCCAGTACTTC. Translating gives CSASRGEPQETQYF.

CDR3 in amino acids: CASRASGSLSTDTQYF. The CDR3 coding sequence is TGTGCCAGCAGAGCTAGCGGGAGCTTGAGCACAGATACGCAGTATTTT. J is TRBJ2-3 and V is TRBV2; TRBD2 aligns across 10 bases. J was trimmed by 0 bases and V by 6 bases; bases with no gene match: 6. Germline lookup yields CDR1 SNHLY and CDR2 FYNNEI. The CDR3 totals 16 residues.

The CDR3 nucleotides read TGTGCCACCAGCAGAGATAACGGGGCCCAGTACTTC. Translation: CATSRDNGAQYF. J is TRBJ2-5 and V is TRBV15, with D possibly matching TRBD2 (5 bases). The CDR3 runs to 12 residues. Germline loops: CDR1 LNHNV, CDR2 YYDKDF (reference sequence). The ends were cut back, 0 bases at V and 9 bases at J, with 8 bases in the middle.

The V and J genes are TRBV4-1 and TRBJ2-7, with D possibly matching TRBD2 (6 bases). V was shortened by 2 bases and J by 5 bases, with 16 bases between the two germline ends. CDR3 length: 15 residues. Germline CDR1 MGHRA, CDR2 YSYEKL. This CDR3 is CASSQPGRGSNEQYF. The CDR3 coding sequence is TGCGCCAGCAGCCAACCGGGACGGGGGTCGAACGAGCAGTACTTC.

V and J are TRBV2 and TRBJ1-6, with D unresolved. The CDR3 runs to 14 residues. Per germline, CDR1 SNHLY and CDR2 FYNNEI. The V and J ends lost 5 bases and 8 bases respectively, with 13 bases between them. DNA of the CDR3: TGTGCCAGCAGTCTTCCGGGGTCGGATTCACCCCTCCACTTT. This codes for CASSLPGSDSPLHF.

The CDR3 protein is CASSGVSYEQYF. The CDR3 bases are TGTGCCTCCAGCGGTGTCTCCTACGAGCAGTACTTC. The V gene is TRBV6-6, the J gene TRBJ2-7; TRBD2 is a possible D gene (5 bases). Germline V gene sequence: CDR1 MNHNY, CDR2 SVGAGI (reference sequence). CDR3 length: 12 amino acids. The V end lost 11 bases, the J end lost 0 bases, and 11 bases lay between the germline ends.

The V and J genes are TRBV5-5 and TRBJ2-5; 8 bases line up with TRBD1. CDR1 and CDR2 from the germline V gene are SGHKS and YYEKEE (reference sequence). V lost 4 bases to trimming and J lost 6 bases; unmatched junction nucleotides: 8. The CDR3 loop spans 14 amino acids. In DNA, the CDR3 is TGTGCCAGCAGCGTTGGACAGGGTATGCAGACCCAGTACTTC. Its protein is CASSVGQGMQTQYF.

The rearrangement joins TRBV19 to TRBJ2-3; D is unresolved. V was cut by 5 bases and J by 5 bases, with 20 bases left in between. CDR1 is LNHDA, CDR2 SQIVND, per germline (reference sequence). CDR3 length equals 16 residues. Here the CDR3 DNA reads TGTGCCAGTAGTCCCCTCGGCGGATCCGGAAGAGATACGCAGTATTTT. Protein sequence: CASSPLGGSGRDTQYF.

The count of this clone is one. This sample also contains other DNA sequences that code for the same CDR3. The rearrangement joins TRBV19 to TRBJ1-5; D is undetermined. V was cut by 4 bases and J by 0 bases, with 7 bases left in between. Germline V gene data show CDR1 as LNHDA and CDR2 as SQIVND (reference sequence). There are 14 residues in the CDR3. CDR3 protein: CASSSRDSNQPQHF. Written as DNA, the CDR3 is TGTGCCAGTAGTAGTCGGGATAGCAATCAGCCCCAGCATTTT.

This rearrangement joins TRBV27 to TRBJ1-2; TRBD1 agrees at 10 bases. Germline loops: CDR1 MNHEY, CDR2 SMNVEV (reference sequence). V lost 3 bases and J lost 4; bases outside the gene matches: 5. CDR3 length: 15 amino acids. The CDR3 nucleotides are TGTGCCAGCAGTTTTGGGGGACAGGGGAGCTATGGCTACACCTTC. This encodes CASSFGGQGSYGYTF.

The chain is built from TRBV6-5 and TRBJ1-1; no reliable D call. This CDR3 comprises 13 residues. CDR1 is MNHEY and CDR2 is SVGAGI in the germline V gene. The V gene lost 5 bases and the J gene lost 1 base, with 8 bases spanning the gap. This CDR3 is CASSRGQNTEAFF. DNA of the CDR3: TGTGCCAGCAGTAGAGGCCAGAACACTGAAGCTTTCTTT.

The gene calls are TRBV19 and TRBJ2-2; 8 bases align to TRBD1. The CDR3 is 16 amino acids. Trimming removed 3 bases from V and 4 bases from J; junction bases left unmatched: 7. Looked up from germline, CDR1 is LNHDA and CDR2 is SQIVND (reference sequence). This CDR3 is CASSIPRTGRTGELFF. DNA for the CDR3: TGTGCCAGTAGTATTCCAAGGACAGGGCGCACCGGGGAGCTGTTTTTT. The variable domain in full, with the rest retrieved from reference TRBV19 and TRBJ2-2, is DGGITQSPKYLFRKEGQNVTLSCEQNLNHDAMYWYRQDPGQGLRLIYYSQIVNDFQKGDIAEGYSVSREKKESFPLTVTSAQKNPTAFYLCASSIPRTGRTGELFFGEGSRLTVL.

V usage is TRBV6-4 and J usage is TRBJ1-5; D gene unclear. With 6 bases removed from V and 4 bases from J, the gap between germline ends came to 10 bases. Germline V gene sequence: CDR1 MRHNA, CDR2 SNTAGT. This CDR3 contains 13 residues. The CDR3 region is CASSGELNQPQHF. DNA of the CDR3: TGTGCCAGCAGCGGGGAGCTGAATCAGCCCCAGCATTTT.